This T cell receptor beta chain came from a study of human T cells and chemical hapten exposure. The CDR3 is made up of 14 amino acids. V lost 1 base and J 3 bases, leaving 10 bases between the germline ends. CDR1 is SGHKS and CDR2 is YYEKEE in the germline V gene (reference sequence). Time point meaning: patch test 3, about 24 weeks after DPC sensitization. Treatment noted: therapeutic diphenylcyclopropenone sensitization with weekly scalp DPC. TCRdb redid the calling of the RACE reads with MiXCR, one entry per CDR3 protein. The table includes just over 95,000 distinct CDR3 sequences, 27% detected once.

The V call is TRBV5-5, the J call TRBJ2-5, with D perhaps matching TRBD1 or TRBD2 (6 bases each). The sample was whole blood, taken in connection with sensitization to the hapten diphenylcyclopropenone (DPC). The clonotype was recovered from a man aged 40-49 years with alopecia areata. Some clones in this sample may be carry-over from other donors' samples. The CDR3 DNA reads TGTGCCAGCAGCTTGCGGGGGCGGAAAGAGACCCAGTACTTC. Amino acids: CASSLRGRKETQYF. Full variable domain (missing parts from reference TRBV5-5 and TRBJ2-5): DAGVTQSPTHLIKTRGQQVTLRCSPISGHKSVSWYQQVLGQGPQFIFQYYEKEERGRGNFPDRFSARQFPNYSSELNVNALLLGDSALYLCASSLRGRKETQYFGPGTRLLVL.